This TCR beta chain is from a study of regulatory dendritic cells for organ transplantation. CFSE-labeled sorted T cells met regulatory or mature dendritic cells for less than 6 days. About this clone: Its matching antigen is unknown.

Some clones are missing from TCRdb's copy, which holds only in-frame ones; the method was immunoSEQ multiplex PCR. The table has 20,000 to 25,000 clones, 75% to 90% seen once. CDR3 length: 15 residues. The ends lost 4 bases at V and 0 bases at J; junction bases unmatched: 3. Looked up from germline, CDR1 is SGHNT and CDR2 is YENEEA. General study points: Mature dendritic cells appeared to drive more memory CD8+ clonal expansion than regulatory ones. Resting memory CD8+ T cells held the most alloreactive clonotypes.

The sequenced sample consisted of naive CD4+ T cells from blood cultured with regulatory dendritic cells. Subset denoted: CD45RA+ naive T cells. The receptor was isolated from a human donor in good health. This chain joins TRBV11-3 and TRBJ2-3, with 8 bases lining up with TRBD1. DNA for the CDR3: TGTGCCAGCAGCTCGAACAGGGGGAGCACAGATACGCAGTATTTT. Amino acid sequence: CASSSNRGSTDTQYF.